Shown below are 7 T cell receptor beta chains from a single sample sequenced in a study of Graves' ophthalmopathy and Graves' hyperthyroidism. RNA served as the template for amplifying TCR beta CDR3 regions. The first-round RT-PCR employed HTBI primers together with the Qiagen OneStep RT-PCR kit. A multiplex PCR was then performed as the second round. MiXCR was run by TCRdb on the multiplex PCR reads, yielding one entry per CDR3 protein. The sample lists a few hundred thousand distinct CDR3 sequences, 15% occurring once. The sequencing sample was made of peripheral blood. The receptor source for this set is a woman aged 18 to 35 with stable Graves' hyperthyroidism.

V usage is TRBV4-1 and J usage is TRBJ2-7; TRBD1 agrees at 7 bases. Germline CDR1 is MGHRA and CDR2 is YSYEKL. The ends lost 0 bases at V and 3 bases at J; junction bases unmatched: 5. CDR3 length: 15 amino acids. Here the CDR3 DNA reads TGCGCCAGCAGCCAAGAGAGGACAGGAGGCTACGAGCAGTACTTC. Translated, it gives CASSQERTGGYEQYF.

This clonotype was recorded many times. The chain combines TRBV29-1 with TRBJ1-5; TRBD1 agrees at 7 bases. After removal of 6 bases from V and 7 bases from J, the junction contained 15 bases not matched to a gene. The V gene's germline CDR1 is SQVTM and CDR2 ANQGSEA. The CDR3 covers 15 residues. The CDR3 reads CSVDLDRFTWQPQHF. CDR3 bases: TGCAGCGTCGACCTGGACAGGTTCACTTGGCAGCCCCAGCATTTT.

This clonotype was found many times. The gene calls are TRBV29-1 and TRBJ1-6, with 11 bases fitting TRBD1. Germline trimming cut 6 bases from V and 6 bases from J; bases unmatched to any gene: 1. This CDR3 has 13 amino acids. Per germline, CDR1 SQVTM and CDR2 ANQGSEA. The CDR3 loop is CSVGQGVNSPLHF. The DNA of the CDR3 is TGCAGCGTGGGACAGGGGGTTAATTCACCCCTCCACTTT.

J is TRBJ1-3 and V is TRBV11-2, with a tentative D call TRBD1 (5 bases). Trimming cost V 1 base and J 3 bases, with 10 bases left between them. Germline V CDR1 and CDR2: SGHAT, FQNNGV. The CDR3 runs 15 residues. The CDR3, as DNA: TGTGCCAGCAGCTTAGTAGGGGCCGGTGGAAACACCATATATTTT. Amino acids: CASSLVGAGGNTIYF.

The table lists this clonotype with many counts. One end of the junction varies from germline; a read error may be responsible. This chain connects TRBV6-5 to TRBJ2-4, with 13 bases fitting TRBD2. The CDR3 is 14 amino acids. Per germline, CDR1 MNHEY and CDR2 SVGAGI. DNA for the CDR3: TGTGCCAGCAGTTACGGGACTAGCGGGAACATTAAGTACTTC. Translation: CASSYGTSGNIKYF.

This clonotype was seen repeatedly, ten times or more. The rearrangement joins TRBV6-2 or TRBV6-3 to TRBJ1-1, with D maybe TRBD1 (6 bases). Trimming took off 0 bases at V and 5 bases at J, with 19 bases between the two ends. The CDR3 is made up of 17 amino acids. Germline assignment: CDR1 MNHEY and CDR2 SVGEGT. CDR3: CASSYSNTQGPGTEAFF. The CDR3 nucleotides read TGTGCCAGCAGTTACTCAAATACACAGGGCCCGGGGACTGAAGCTTTCTTT.

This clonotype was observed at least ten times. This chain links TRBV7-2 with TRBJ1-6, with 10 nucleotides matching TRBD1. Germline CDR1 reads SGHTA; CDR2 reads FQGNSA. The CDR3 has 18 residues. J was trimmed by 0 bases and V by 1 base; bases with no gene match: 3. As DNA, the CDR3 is TGTGCCAGCAGCTTAGGGACAGGGGGTAGCTCCTATAATTCACCCCTCCACTTT. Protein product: CASSLGTGGSSYNSPLHF.